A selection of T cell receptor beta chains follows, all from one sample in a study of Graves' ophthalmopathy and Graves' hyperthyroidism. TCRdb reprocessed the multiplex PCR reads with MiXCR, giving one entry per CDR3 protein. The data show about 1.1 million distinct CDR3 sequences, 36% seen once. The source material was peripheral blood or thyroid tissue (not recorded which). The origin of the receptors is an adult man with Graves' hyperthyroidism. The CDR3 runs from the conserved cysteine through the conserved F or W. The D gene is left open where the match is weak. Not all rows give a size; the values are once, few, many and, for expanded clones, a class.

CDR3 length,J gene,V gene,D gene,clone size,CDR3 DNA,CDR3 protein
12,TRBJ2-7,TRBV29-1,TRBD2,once,TGCAGCTTGTTGGCGGGGGGCTACGAGCAGTACTTC,CSLLAGGYEQYF
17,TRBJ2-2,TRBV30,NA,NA,TGTGCCTGGAGTCTGGGCAGTGAGGGGCCTAACACCGGGGAGCTGTTTTTT,CAWSLGSEGPNTGELFF
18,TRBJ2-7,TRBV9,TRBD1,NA,TGTGCCAGCAGCGTAGGCTATACCGGGACAGGGGGGAGATACGAGCAGTACTTC,CASSVGYTGTGGRYEQYF
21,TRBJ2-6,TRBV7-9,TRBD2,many,TGTGCCAGCAGCTTAGGCTCTCCCTCTAGCGGGGCGACCTCTGGGGCCAACGTCCTGACTTTC,CASSLGSPSSGATSGANVLTF
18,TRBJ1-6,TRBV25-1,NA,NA,TGTGCCAGCAGTGAATTCCCGGGGCGGGACCGTTACAATTCACCCCTCCACTTT,CASSEFPGRDRYNSPLHF
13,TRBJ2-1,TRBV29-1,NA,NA,TGCAGCGTGCACCGGGGGCCCTACAATGAGCAGTTCTTC,CSVHRGPYNEQFF
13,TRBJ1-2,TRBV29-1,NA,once,TGCAGCGTTGAATCGCCCAGCCACTCCGGCTACACCTTC,CSVESPSHSGYTF
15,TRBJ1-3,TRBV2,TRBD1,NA,TGTGCCAGCAGCGCCCGGGACAGGGAGGGAAACACCATATATTTT,CASSARDREGNTIYF
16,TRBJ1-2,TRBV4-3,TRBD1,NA,TGCGCCAGCAGCCAAGATTTCGACAGGGTATACTATGGCTACACCTTC,CASSQDFDRVYYGYTF
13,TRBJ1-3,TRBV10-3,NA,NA,TGTGCCAGCCGTGGGGGGACTGGAAACACCATATATTTT,CASRGGTGNTIYF
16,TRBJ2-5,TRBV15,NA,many,TGTGCCACCAGCAGAGATGATTGGCGGGTACAGGAGACCCAGTACTTC,CATSRDDWRVQETQYF
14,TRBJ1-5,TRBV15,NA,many,TGTGTCACCAGCATTACAGGGCCACACCAGCCCCAGCATTTT,CVTSITGPHQPQHF
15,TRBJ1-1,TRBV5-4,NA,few,TGTGCCAGCAGCTTGGGGACAGAGGGCTTCACTGAAGCTTTCTTT,CASSLGTEGFTEAFF
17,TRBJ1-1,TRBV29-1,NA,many,TGCAGCGTTGATAATCGGATGGCACTCGAACTGAACACTGAAGCTTTCTTT,CSVDNRMALELNTEAFF
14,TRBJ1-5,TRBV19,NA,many,TGTGCCAGTAGTAGCCGGCAGGCTAATCAGCCCCAGCATTTT,CASSSRQANQPQHF
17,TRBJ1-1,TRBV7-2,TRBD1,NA,TGTGCCAGCAGCTTAGTCCTCGCGGGGACAGGGGGGACTGAAGCTTTCTTT,CASSLVLAGTGGTEAFF
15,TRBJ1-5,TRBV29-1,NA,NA,TGCAGCGTTGAAGATCGGGGATGGCCGGGAGAGCCCCAGCATTTT,CSVEDRGWPGEPQHF